The 30 T cell receptor beta chains reported below all come from one sample, sequenced in a study of control samples from healthy donors and cancer patients. Measured with immunoSEQ multiplex PCR; TCRdb has only the in-frame clones, and not every one. The sample yields 85,000 to 90,000 clones, approximately 81% seen once. Input material: blood. The receptors stem from a woman in her forties in good health.

This chain joins TRBV11-3 and TRBJ1-2; D is unresolved. Trimming took 5 bases from V and 4 from J, leaving 14 bases between them. The CDR3 is 14 amino acids. Germline loops: CDR1 SGHNT, CDR2 YENEEA. CDR3 sequence (DNA): TGTGCCAGCAGCCGATATCGGGGTACCTATGGCTACACCTTC. Protein sequence: CASSRYRGTYGYTF.

The chain is built from TRBV4-1 and TRBJ1-5, with D maybe TRBD1 (5 bases). This CDR3 region has 15 residues. V was trimmed by 4 bases and J by 6 bases, leaving 16 bases between them. Germline V CDR1 and CDR2: MGHRA, YSYEKL. CDR3 residues: CASSRMGEASQPQHF. As DNA, the CDR3 is TGCGCCAGCAGCCGGATGGGGGAGGCCAGTCAGCCCCAGCATTTT.

About this clone itself: In the same sample, other DNA sequences code for this CDR3. The V and J genes are TRBV30 and TRBJ1-6; 7 bases are a match to TRBD1. V dropped 2 bases and J dropped 0; count of bases not matched to a gene: 4. Germline values: CDR1 GTSNPN, CDR2 SVGIG (reference sequence). The CDR3 has 16 amino acids. The DNA of the CDR3 is TGTGCCTGGAGTCCGGGACAGAGCTCCTATAATTCACCCCTCCACTTT. As protein: CAWSPGQSSYNSPLHF.

The chain couples TRBV9 to TRBJ1-1, with no clear D. CDR3 size: 16 residues. V was trimmed by 0 bases and J by 1 base, leaving 13 bases between them. Germline CDR1 is SGDLS and CDR2 is YYNGEE. The CDR3 region is CASSVGNEMKNTEAFF. The CDR3 region has the DNA TGTGCCAGCAGCGTAGGGAACGAGATGAAGAACACTGAAGCTTTCTTT.

This clone turned up a few times. The V and J genes are TRBV5-4 and TRBJ1-5; TRBD1 matches at 8 bases. The CDR3 has 14 residues. The germline CDR1 and CDR2 sequences are SGHNT and YYREEE (reference sequence). With V trimmed by 4 bases and J by 2 bases, 2 bases remained unmatched. The DNA of the CDR3 is TGTGCCAGCAGCCGGGGACAGGGCAATCAGCCCCAGCATTTT. Translated: CASSRGQGNQPQHF.

The chain recombines TRBV5-1 with TRBJ1-1, with D perhaps matching TRBD1 (6 bases). Germline CDR1 is SGHRS and CDR2 is YFSETQ. Trimming left V 2 bases short and J 2 bases short, with 10 bases between. This CDR3 is built from 14 residues. CDR3 region: CASSLDRINTEAFF. The CDR3 DNA is TGCGCCAGCAGCTTAGACAGGATTAACACTGAAGCTTTCTTT.

The chain employs TRBV6-2 or TRBV6-3 and TRBJ2-3; D ambiguous. The CDR3 has 16 residues. The V gene lost 4 bases and the J gene lost 0 bases, with 14 bases spanning the gap. Germline CDR1 reads MNHEY; CDR2 reads SVGEGT. The CDR3 DNA reads TGTGCCAGCAGTTTCCACAGTGGCACTAGCACAGATACGCAGTATTTT. It specifies CASSFHSGTSTDTQYF.

The chain has TRBV19 and TRBJ2-2; the D is unclear. CDR1 LNHDA and CDR2 SQIVND come from the germline V gene (reference sequence). This CDR3 is 16 amino acids long. V was trimmed by 1 base and J by 1 base, leaving 10 bases between them. CDR3 DNA: TGTGCCAGTAGTATAGCCCCAGGCCTGAACACCGGGGAGCTGTTTTTT. Translating gives CASSIAPGLNTGELFF.

The chain combines TRBV27 with TRBJ2-5; TRBD2 matches 13 bases. The V segment lost 6 bases and the J segment 4 bases; nucleotides outside the gene matches: 5. The germline CDR1 and CDR2 sequences are MNHEY and SMNVEV (reference sequence). The CDR3 runs to 15 residues. CDR3 in DNA: TGTGCCAGCAGGGGAGGACTAGCGGGGGCAGAGACCCAGTACTTC. This sequence encodes CASRGGLAGAETQYF.

Notes on this clone: An end of the junction differs from the germline gene, which may be a read error. V gene TRBV10-3 combines with J gene TRBJ2-1; D is possibly TRBD2 (6 bases). The CDR3 length is 17 residues. Looked up from germline, CDR1 is ENHRY and CDR2 is SYGVKD. The CDR3 loop reads CAVSESKVGEAYNEQFF. CDR3 nucleotides: TGTGCCGTCAGTGAGTCGAAGGTAGGGGAGGCCTACAATGAGCAGTTCTTC.

V usage is TRBV5-6 and J usage is TRBJ1-1; D unresolved. The CDR3 extends over 13 amino acids. The V gene's germline CDR1 is SGHDT and CDR2 YYEEEE. V lost 7 bases to trimming and J lost 7 bases, with 17 bases between them. The CDR3 here is CASHLLFSSEAFF. DNA for the CDR3: TGTGCCAGCCACCTCTTATTTTCGAGTGAAGCTTTCTTT.

This chain connects TRBV3-1 (or the pseudogene TRBV3-2) to TRBJ2-7; a weak D match, TRBD2 (6 bases). With 0 bases removed from V and 2 bases from J, the gap between germline ends came to 14 bases. The CDR3 extends over 16 amino acids. Germline CDR1 LGHDT, CDR2 YNNKEL (reference sequence). CDR3 protein: CASSQEGRDWTYEQYF. The DNA of the CDR3 is TGTGCCAGCAGCCAAGAAGGACGGGACTGGACCTACGAGCAGTACTTC.

The chain recombines TRBV24-1 with TRBJ2-2; D is ambiguous. The germline V gene has CDR1 KGHDR and CDR2 SFDVKD. The CDR3 runs to 16 residues. V was clipped by 0 bases and J by 4 bases, with 11 bases between them. The CDR3, as DNA: TGTGCCACCAGTGATTTGATCGGCCCTACCACCGGGGAGCTGTTTTTT. This gives the protein CATSDLIGPTTGELFF.

The V gene is TRBV19, the J gene TRBJ2-5; D is possibly TRBD1 (7 bases). The CDR3 sequence is 15 residues long. Trimming removed 4 bases at V and 4 bases at J, with 16 bases between. Germline loops: CDR1 LNHDA, CDR2 SQIVND (reference sequence). CDR3 DNA: TGTGCCAGTAGTAGATCCCCCCAGGGGGGAGAGACCCAGTACTTC. Residues: CASSRSPQGGETQYF.

The rearrangement joins TRBV18 to TRBJ1-6; D unclear. The germline gives CDR1 KGHSH, CDR2 LQKENI. The CDR3 has 16 amino acids. V shed 5 bases and J shed 8 bases, with 19 bases lying between them. CDR3 residues: CASSAKQPQEDSPLHF. The CDR3 bases are TGTGCCAGCTCAGCCAAACAGCCACAAGAGGATTCACCCCTCCACTTT.

The genes are TRBV6-2 or TRBV6-3 and TRBJ2-2; TRBD1 might be the D (6 bases). CDR3 length: 15 amino acids. Germline CDR1 reads MNHEY; CDR2 reads SVGEGT. Trimming left V 4 bases short and J 9 bases short, with 18 bases between. CDR3 sequence: CASSWDTQGPRELFF. The CDR3 bases are TGTGCCAGCAGTTGGGACACGCAGGGCCCCCGGGAGCTGTTTTTT.

V is TRBV7-2 and J is TRBJ1-2; 7 nucleotides align to TRBD1. Germline values: CDR1 SGHTA, CDR2 FQGNSA. The CDR3 is 13 amino acids. Losses at the gene ends were 4 bases for V and 4 bases for J; bases not matched to a gene: 3. Written as DNA, the CDR3 is TGTGCCAGCAGCTCCACAGGGGTCTATGGCTACACCTTC. It translates to CASSSTGVYGYTF.

This chain links TRBV9 with TRBJ2-3; weak D call: TRBD2 (6 bases). The CDR3 sequence is 18 residues long. The V and J ends lost 2 bases and 1 base respectively, with 20 bases between them. Germline V lookup: CDR1 SGDLS, CDR2 YYNGEE. The CDR3, as DNA: TGTGCCAGCAGCGTCGGATACCGGGAGCTAGAGGGCACAGATACGCAGTATTTT. This codes for CASSVGYRELEGTDTQYF.

This chain links TRBV6-5 with TRBJ2-3, with TRBD1 identical over 7 bases. The V gene end was trimmed by 6 bases and the J gene end by 3 bases; junction bases not matched to a gene: 9. The CDR3 loop spans 15 amino acids. Germline CDR1 MNHEY, CDR2 SVGAGI. Here the CDR3 DNA reads TGTGCCAGCAGGAGGACAGGTGCGATTACAGATACGCAGTATTTT. Amino acid sequence: CASRRTGAITDTQYF.

The sample holds a few counts of this clone. CDR3 bases: TGTGCCTGGGCTACAGGGGGCTACGAGCAGTACTTC. Its protein product is CAWATGGYEQYF. The rearrangement links TRBV30 to TRBJ2-7; TRBD1 matches 8 bases. The CDR3 runs to 12 residues. J lost 3 bases, V lost 5 bases, and 3 bases had no gene match. Germline assignment: CDR1 GTSNPN and CDR2 SVGIG (reference sequence). Full variable domain (rest looked up from reference TRBV30 and TRBJ2-7): SQTIHQWPATLVQPVGSPLSLECTVEGTSNPNLYWYRQAAGRGLQLLFYSVGIGQISSEVPQNLSASRPQDRQFILSSKKLLLSDSGFYLCAWATGGYEQYFGPGTRLTVT.

This clone occurred once. The CDR3 region is CASRPRDNSYEQYF. CDR3 DNA: TGTGCCAGCAGGCCCCGGGACAACTCCTACGAGCAGTACTTC. This rearrangement joins TRBV6-5 to TRBJ2-7, with a possible D match to TRBD1 (6 bases). V was pared by 6 bases and J by 0 bases, with 12 bases between. The CDR3 spans 14 residues. Germline V CDR1 and CDR2: MNHEY, SVGAGI.

The chain recombines TRBV10-3 with TRBJ2-2, with 7 bases lining up with TRBD1. Germline CDR1 and CDR2: ENHRY and SYGVKD. J lost 1 base, V lost 4 bases, and 6 bases had no gene match. There are 16 residues in the CDR3. CDR3 bases: TGTGCCATCAGTGGGCCTAGGACAGGGAACACCGGGGAGCTGTTTTTT. Residues: CAISGPRTGNTGELFF.

This chain links TRBV5-1 with TRBJ2-1, with a weak D call TRBD2 (6 bases). The CDR3 extends over 16 amino acids. Per the germline V gene, CDR1 is SGHRS and CDR2 is YFSETQ. Trimming took off 4 bases at V and 6 bases at J, with 20 bases between the two ends. CDR3 sequence reads: CASSPHLSGVGNEQFF. CDR3 DNA: TGCGCCAGCAGCCCTCATCTTTCGGGGGTAGGCAATGAGCAGTTCTTC. Together with reference TRBV5-1 and TRBJ2-1, the CDR3 gives the full variable domain: KAGVTQTPRYLIKTRGQQVTLSCSPISGHRSVSWYQQTPGQGLQFLFEYFSETQRNKGNFPGRFSGRQFSNSRSEMNVSTLELGDSALYLCASSPHLSGVGNEQFFGPGTRLTVL.

This chain connects TRBV2 to TRBJ2-1; the match to TRBD2 covers 10 bases. This CDR3 contains 15 residues. From germline, CDR1 is SNHLY and CDR2 FYNNEI. V was pared by 5 bases and J by 7 bases, with 8 bases of the junction left unmatched. CDR3 loop: CASSLSGGAKNEQFF. CDR3 coding DNA: TGTGCCAGCAGTTTAAGCGGGGGGGCCAAAAATGAGCAGTTCTTC.

This rearrangement joins TRBV6-1 to TRBJ1-6; D ambiguous. Deletions cut 5 bases from V and 3 bases from J, with 11 bases between. The CDR3 covers 15 residues. The V gene's germline CDR1 is MNHNS and CDR2 SASEGT. The CDR3 sequence: CASSSGLVYNSPLHF. The CDR3 bases are TGTGCCAGCAGTTCCGGGCTGGTCTATAATTCACCCCTCCACTTT.

The rearrangement uses TRBV6-2 or TRBV6-3 and TRBJ1-1; D is uncertain. V was shortened by 0 bases and J by 4 bases, with 18 bases between the two germline ends. The CDR3 totals 17 residues. Germline CDR1 MNHEY, CDR2 SVGEGT. CDR3 nucleotide sequence: TGTGCCAGCAGTTACTCGTTATATGAGGGTTGGGGCACTGAAGCTTTCTTT. Its translation is CASSYSLYEGWGTEAFF.

This clone was found a few times. The J gene is TRBJ2-7, the V gene TRBV7-2, with a tentative D call TRBD1 (5 bases). Deletions cut 5 bases from V and 9 bases from J, with 23 bases between. Germline CDR1 reads SGHTA; CDR2 reads FQGNSA. There are 15 residues in the CDR3. CDR3 nucleotide sequence: TGTGCCAGCAGCCCAATCTCAGACAGCCAGACGAGGCAGTACTTC. Translation: CASSPISDSQTRQYF.

The chain is built from TRBV11-3 and TRBJ2-7; the D call may be TRBD1 or TRBD2 (6 bases each). Germline V lookup: CDR1 SGHNT, CDR2 YENEEA. V was trimmed by 3 bases and J by 2 bases, leaving 11 bases between them. This CDR3 comprises 14 residues. CDR3 sequence (DNA): TGTGCCAGCAGCTTGCCGGGGGCTCCCTACGAGCAGTACTTC. It specifies CASSLPGAPYEQYF.

This chain uses TRBV9 with TRBJ1-5; TRBD1 might be the D (5 bases). V was shortened by 0 bases and J by 0 bases, with 10 bases between the two germline ends. In germline, CDR1 is SGDLS, CDR2 YYNGEE. The CDR3 covers 16 residues. CDR3 nucleotide sequence: TGTGCCAGCAGCGTAGGGCGACAGCTTAGCAATCAGCCCCAGCATTTT. This codes for CASSVGRQLSNQPQHF.

The rearrangement joins TRBV30 to TRBJ1-2; possibly TRBD1 for D (6 bases). V lost 2 bases to trimming and J lost 6 bases, with 13 bases between them. From germline, CDR1 is GTSNPN and CDR2 SVGIG (reference sequence). There are 13 residues in the CDR3. CDR3 nucleotides: TGTGCCTGGAGTTATTGGGGGGCGGATGGCTACACCTTC. This gives the protein CAWSYWGADGYTF.